One and the same sample provided the 14 T cell receptor beta chains below, sequenced in a study of T cell repertoires in cytomegalovirus infection. Their antigens remain unidentified. TCRdb reprocessed the reads with MiXCR, giving one entry per CDR3 protein. The sample records about 160,000 distinct CDR3 sequences, 20% to 25% being singletons. The specimen was CD8+ T cells from cultured PBMCs, collected from culture after CMV antigen stimulation. Source of these receptors: a human donor in good health (CMV status not recorded). Some clones in this sample may be carry-over from other donors' samples.

This clonotype was recorded a few times. The chain links TRBV12-3 or TRBV12-4 to TRBJ1-1; possible D gene TRBD1, 6 bases. The CDR3 totals 14 residues. With 7 bases removed from V and 2 bases from J, the gap between germline ends came to 14 bases. The CDR3 reads CASNLGGLNTEAFF. The CDR3 coding sequence is TGTGCCAGCAATCTAGGGGGGCTTAACACTGAAGCTTTCTTT.

In this sample, this clonotype turned up a few times. V gene TRBV7-6 combines with J gene TRBJ2-7; 8 bases align to TRBD1. The CDR3 length is 13 residues. V shed 7 bases, J shed 1 base, and the junction held 3 bases outside the gene matches. Per the germline V gene, CDR1 is SGHVS and CDR2 is FNYEAQ. CDR3 sequence reads: CASTRQGSYEQYF. In DNA form, the CDR3 reads TGTGCCAGCACCCGACAGGGGTCCTACGAGCAGTACTTC. Using reference TRBV7-6 and TRBJ2-7 for the parts outside the CDR3, the full variable domain is GAGVSQSPRYKVTKRGQDVALRCDPISGHVSLYWYRQALGQGPEFLTYFNYEAQQDKSGLPNDRFSAERPEGSISTLTIQRTEQRDSAMYRCASTRQGSYEQYFGPGTRLTVT.

The chain combines TRBV7-8 with TRBJ1-4; D gene unclear. The CDR3 has 15 amino acids. Germline V gene sequence: CDR1 SGHVS, CDR2 FQNEAQ. Trimming removed 5 bases from V and 0 bases from J, with 10 bases in between. CDR3 region: CASSGTLATNEKLFF. Written as DNA, the CDR3 is TGTGCCAGCAGCGGAACACTTGCAACTAATGAAAAACTGTTTTTT.

The chain carries TRBV29-1 and TRBJ2-1, with D uncertain. Trimming cost V 2 bases and J 0 bases, with 14 bases left between them. Germline values: CDR1 SQVTM, CDR2 ANQGSEA. This CDR3 is built from 16 residues. DNA for the CDR3: TGCAGCGTTGAAAAACCCGACCGGAGCTCCTACAATGAGCAGTTCTTC. Its protein is CSVEKPDRSSYNEQFF.

The rearrangement uses TRBV7-8 and TRBJ2-3; 8 nucleotides agree with TRBD2. Germline V gene sequence: CDR1 SGHVS, CDR2 FQNEAQ. The V segment lost 3 bases and the J segment 2 bases; nucleotides outside the gene matches: 10. The CDR3 loop spans 17 amino acids. For the CDR3, the DNA is TGTGCCAGCAGCTTTCCGACTAGCGCACCAGCCACAGATACGCAGTATTTT. Translated, it gives CASSFPTSAPATDTQYF.

The chain couples TRBV7-8 to TRBJ1-3; D ambiguous. The CDR3 loop spans 15 amino acids. Germline loops: CDR1 SGHVS, CDR2 FQNEAQ. Trimming took 1 base from V and 0 from J, leaving 7 bases between them. CDR3 sequence (DNA): TGTGCCAGCAGCTTAGGTCCCGTCTCTGGAAACACCATATATTTT. Translated, it gives CASSLGPVSGNTIYF.

This sequence joins TRBV4-3 and TRBJ1-1; a weak D match, TRBD1 (5 bases). The CDR3 covers 15 residues. Germline loops: CDR1 LGHNA, CDR2 YSLEER. V shed 1 base and J shed 5 bases, with 14 bases lying between them. The DNA of the CDR3 is TGCGCCAGCAGCCAAGTTGGGCTGGGGGGGACTGAAGCTTTCTTT. Encoded protein: CASSQVGLGGTEAFF.

In its sample, this clonotype was seen once. This CDR3 reads CASSSTGAGETQYF. The DNA of the CDR3 is TGTGCCAGCAGTTCCACGGGGGCGGGGGAGACCCAGTACTTC. The chain recombines TRBV12-3 or TRBV12-4 with TRBJ2-5; the D gene could be TRBD1 or TRBD2 (6 bases each). The CDR3 contains 14 residues. Trimming removed 4 bases at V and 5 bases at J, with 14 bases between.

The J gene is TRBJ1-1, the V gene TRBV12-3 or TRBV12-4; D unresolved. Trimming took off 2 bases at V and 4 bases at J, with 11 bases between the two ends. CDR3 length equals 14 residues. The CDR3 DNA sequence: TGTGCCAGCAGTTTACTGGTCCACGGCACTGAAGCTTTCTTT. Translation gives CASSLLVHGTEAFF.

This chain links TRBV7-9 with TRBJ2-1; D is possibly TRBD1 or TRBD2 (5 bases each). The CDR3 extends over 16 amino acids. V was shortened by 7 bases and J by 5 bases, with 21 bases between the two germline ends. Germline V gives CDR1 SEHNR, CDR2 FQNEAQ (reference sequence). This CDR3 reads CASKQPGTLRNNEQFF. CDR3 nucleotides: TGTGCCAGCAAACAACCGGGGACCCTTCGTAACAATGAGCAGTTCTTC.

The chain combines TRBV27 with TRBJ2-3; 10 bases align to TRBD1. V dropped 7 bases and J dropped 3; count of bases not matched to a gene: 7. CDR1 and CDR2 from the germline V gene are MNHEY and SMNVEV (reference sequence). The CDR3 length is 15 residues. The CDR3 sequence: CASKGDRGATDTQYF. The CDR3 DNA reads TGTGCCAGCAAGGGGGACAGGGGCGCAACAGATACGCAGTATTTT.

This rearrangement joins TRBV6-5 to TRBJ2-1; D call uncertain. V lost 2 bases and J lost 5, with 7 bases in between. Germline-derived CDR1 and CDR2 are MNHEY and SVGAGI. The CDR3 loop spans 13 amino acids. The CDR3 sequence is CASSYMVDNEQFF. For the CDR3, the DNA is TGTGCCAGCAGTTACATGGTAGACAATGAGCAGTTCTTC.

The rearrangement uses TRBV7-6 and TRBJ2-2; D is perhaps TRBD1 or TRBD2 (6 bases each). The CDR3 runs 16 residues. V was cut by 2 bases and J by 5 bases, with 15 bases left in between. From germline, CDR1 is SGHVS and CDR2 FNYEAQ. The CDR3 sequence is CASSLIPGAGTGELFF. The CDR3 nucleotides read TGTGCCAGCAGCTTAATTCCGGGGGCAGGGACCGGGGAGCTGTTTTTT. Variable domain in full (rest from reference TRBV7-6 and TRBJ2-2): GAGVSQSPRYKVTKRGQDVALRCDPISGHVSLYWYRQALGQGPEFLTYFNYEAQQDKSGLPNDRFSAERPEGSISTLTIQRTEQRDSAMYRCASSLIPGAGTGELFFGEGSRLTVL.

The V gene is TRBV10-3, the J gene TRBJ2-7; unclear D gene. Trimming stripped 8 bases from V and 0 bases from J, with 5 bases between. In germline, CDR1 is ENHRY, CDR2 SYGVKD. CDR3 length: 11 residues. CDR3 DNA sequence: TGTGCCATCGACAACTCCTACGAGCAGTACTTC. The encoded protein is CAIDNSYEQYF.